This TCR beta chain was sequenced in a study of T cells in Graves' hyperthyroidism and ophthalmopathy. Study-wide results and caveats: The majority of expanded thyroid clonotypes above 0.001 also appeared in blood. Ophthalmopathy stood apart from stable hyperthyroidism in a 13 V-J model.

Germline V gives CDR1 SGHNT, CDR2 YENEEA. Trimming stripped 0 bases from V and 4 bases from J, with 16 bases between. CDR3 size: 16 residues. Regions amplified from RNA transcripts were the TCR beta CDR3 regions. First-round RT-PCR targeting the TCR CDR3 was performed with the HTBI primer set. TCRdb used MiXCR to reprocess the multiplex PCR reads, holding one entry per CDR3 protein. The profile shows 450,000 to 700,000 distinct CDR3 sequences, under 60% of them singletons. This clonotype was seen ten or more times. Its target is not known. Exclusion followed for patients with uncontrolled infection, other autoimmune disease, pregnancy or lactation. The diagnoses drew upon clinical symptoms, serum thyroxine and TRAb, thyroid ultrasound and orbital computed tomography.

This chain links TRBV11-3 with TRBJ2-7; D not certain. The sequence came from an adult woman with Graves' disease, either hyperthyroidism or ophthalmopathy (not recorded which). Sequenced sample: peripheral blood or thyroid tissue (not recorded which). The CDR3 here is CASSLDRPATPYEQYF. The DNA for the CDR3 is TGTGCCAGCAGCTTAGATCGGCCAGCGACTCCTTACGAGCAGTACTTC. Full variable domain (remainder filled in from reference TRBV11-3 and TRBJ2-7): EAGVVQSPRYKIIEKKQPVAFWCNPISGHNTLYWYLQNLGQGPELLIRYENEEAVDDSQLPKDRFSAERLKGVDSTLKIQPAELGDSAVYLCASSLDRPATPYEQYFGPGTRLTVT.